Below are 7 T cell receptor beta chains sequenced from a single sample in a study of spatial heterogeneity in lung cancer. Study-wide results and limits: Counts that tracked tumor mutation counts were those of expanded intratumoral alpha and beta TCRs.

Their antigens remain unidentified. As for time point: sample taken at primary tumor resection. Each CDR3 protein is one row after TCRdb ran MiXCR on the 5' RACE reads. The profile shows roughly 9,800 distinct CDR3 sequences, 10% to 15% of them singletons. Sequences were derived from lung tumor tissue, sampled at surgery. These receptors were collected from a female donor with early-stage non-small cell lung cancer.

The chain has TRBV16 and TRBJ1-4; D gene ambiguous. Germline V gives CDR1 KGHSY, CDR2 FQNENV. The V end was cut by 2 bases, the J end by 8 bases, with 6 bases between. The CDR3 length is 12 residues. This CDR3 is CASSQQSEKLFF. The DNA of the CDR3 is TGTGCCAGCAGCCAACAGTCCGAAAAACTGTTTTTT.

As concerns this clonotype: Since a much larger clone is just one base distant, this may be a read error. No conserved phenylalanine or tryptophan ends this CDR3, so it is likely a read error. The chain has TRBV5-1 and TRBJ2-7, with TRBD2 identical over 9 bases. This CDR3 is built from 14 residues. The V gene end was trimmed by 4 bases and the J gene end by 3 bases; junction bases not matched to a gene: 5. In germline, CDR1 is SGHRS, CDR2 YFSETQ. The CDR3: CASSGGAGGYEQYL. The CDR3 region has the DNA TGCGCCAGCAGCGGAGGAGCGGGAGGCTACGAGCAGTACCTC.

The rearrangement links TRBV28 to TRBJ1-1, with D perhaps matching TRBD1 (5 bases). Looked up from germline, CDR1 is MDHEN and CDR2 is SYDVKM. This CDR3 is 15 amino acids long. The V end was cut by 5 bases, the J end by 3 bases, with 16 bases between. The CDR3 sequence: CASSTFSGMHTEAFF. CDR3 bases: TGTGCCAGCAGTACATTCTCAGGGATGCACACTGAAGCTTTCTTT.

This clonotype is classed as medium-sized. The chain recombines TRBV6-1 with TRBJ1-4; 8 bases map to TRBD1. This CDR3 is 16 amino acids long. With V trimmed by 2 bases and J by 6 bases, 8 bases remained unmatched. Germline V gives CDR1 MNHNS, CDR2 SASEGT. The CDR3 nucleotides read TGTGCCAGCAGTGAATACGGACAGGGTCGAGATGAAAAACTGTTTTTT. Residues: CASSEYGQGRDEKLFF.

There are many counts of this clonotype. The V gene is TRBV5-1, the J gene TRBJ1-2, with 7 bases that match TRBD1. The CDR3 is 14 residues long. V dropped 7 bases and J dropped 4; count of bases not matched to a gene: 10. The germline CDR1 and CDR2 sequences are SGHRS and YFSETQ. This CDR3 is CASGQDTGVYGYTF. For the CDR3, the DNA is TGCGCCAGCGGACAGGACACGGGAGTCTATGGCTACACCTTC. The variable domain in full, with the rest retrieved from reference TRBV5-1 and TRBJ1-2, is KAGVTQTPRYLIKTRGQQVTLSCSPISGHRSVSWYQQTPGQGLQFLFEYFSETQRNKGNFPGRFSGRQFSNSRSEMNVSTLELGDSALYLCASGQDTGVYGYTFGSGTRLTVV.

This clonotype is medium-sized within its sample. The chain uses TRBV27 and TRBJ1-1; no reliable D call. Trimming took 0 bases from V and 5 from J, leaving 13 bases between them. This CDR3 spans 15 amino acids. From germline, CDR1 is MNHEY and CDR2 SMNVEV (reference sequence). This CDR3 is CASSLSGAGRTEAFF. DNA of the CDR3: TGTGCCAGCAGTTTATCGGGTGCTGGGAGGACTGAAGCTTTCTTT.

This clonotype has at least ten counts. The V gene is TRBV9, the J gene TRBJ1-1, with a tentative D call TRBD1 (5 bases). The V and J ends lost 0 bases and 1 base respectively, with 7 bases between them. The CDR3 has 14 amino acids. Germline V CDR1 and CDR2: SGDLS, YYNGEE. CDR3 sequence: CASSVDTGNTEAFF. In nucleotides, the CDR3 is TGTGCCAGCAGCGTAGACACAGGGAACACTGAAGCTTTCTTT.